This TCR beta chain was captured in a study of regulatory T cells in long-lasting Graves disease. There are a few counts of this clonotype. The antigen is not known. Time point of the sample: newly diagnosed GD, antithyroid drugs for less than 3 months. The authors made the TCR library using RNA they extracted from PBMCs. CDR3 size: 14 residues. Per the germline V gene, CDR1 is SNHLY and CDR2 is FYNNEI. The V end lost 6 bases, the J end lost 5 bases, and 17 bases lay between the germline ends. General study points: Persistent disease favored TRBV28, TRBJ1-2 and TRBJ2-5.

CDR3-region Arm-PCR and iRepertoire HTBI primers produced the TCR beta libraries. TCRdb passed the multiplex PCR reads through MiXCR, listing each CDR3 protein once. The repertoire holds roughly 530,000 distinct CDR3 sequences, with about 16% as singletons. The sample was also reused in another study, on T cells in Graves' hyperthyroidism and ophthalmopathy. From that report: Researchers ran a first-round RT-PCR on the TCR CDR3 using the HTBI primer set.

Specimen: peripheral blood mononuclear cells (PBMCs), collected at new diagnosis, from a patient treated with antithyroid drugs. This sequence joins TRBV2 and TRBJ2-7; D not certain. This TCR derives from a woman aged 35-60 years with Graves disease. In DNA, the CDR3 is TGTGCCAGCAGGATCCGCCGTGAGTGGGACGAGCAGTACTTC. Translating it yields CASRIRREWDEQYF.